This T cell receptor beta chain emerged from a study of radiotherapy plus CTLA-4 blockade in lung cancer. The wider study: Patients showed objective responses in about a sixth of cases, and disease control was achieved by roughly 30%.

Study-wide results and caveats: Strongest reported response predictors: early blood clone changes and post-radiation interferon-beta. Expansion of tumor-derived TCR clones was observed in blood after radiotherapy plus ipilimumab.

Focal radiation and CTLA-4 blockade (ipilimumab) were tested in chemo-refractory metastatic non-small-cell lung cancer patients. This clone occurred once. The antigen is unknown. The protocol was immunoSEQ multiplex PCR, while the TCRdb copy is restricted to in-frame clones and leaves out a portion. The table records roughly 68,000 clones, around 73% of them present only once. This receptor was obtained from a human donor with non-small cell lung cancer who had a complete response to radiotherapy plus ipilimumab. Sample: peripheral blood, taken from a patient treated with radiotherapy plus ipilimumab.

CDR3 loop: CASSPDTGFYGYTF. For the CDR3, the DNA is TGTGCCAGCAGCCCCGATACAGGGTTTTATGGCTACACCTTC. V is TRBV6-5 and J is TRBJ1-2; D might be TRBD1 (6 bases). CDR1 and CDR2 from the germline V gene are MNHEY and SVGAGI. Trimming took 6 bases from V and 5 from J, leaving 16 bases between them. This CDR3 is built from 14 residues.